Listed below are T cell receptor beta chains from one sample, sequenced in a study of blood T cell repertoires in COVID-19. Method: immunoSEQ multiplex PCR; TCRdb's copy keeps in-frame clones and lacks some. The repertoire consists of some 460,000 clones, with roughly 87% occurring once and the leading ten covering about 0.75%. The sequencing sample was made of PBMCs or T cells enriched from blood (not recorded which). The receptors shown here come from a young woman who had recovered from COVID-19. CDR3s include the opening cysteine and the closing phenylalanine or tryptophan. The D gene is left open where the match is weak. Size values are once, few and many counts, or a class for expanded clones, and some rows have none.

CDR3: CASSKEGHRATEAFF
DNA: TGTGCCAGCAGCAAAGAAGGGCACAGGGCCACTGAAGCTTTCTTT
D: -
V: TRBV21-1
J: TRBJ1-1
size: -

CDR3: CASSLGRSYGYTF
DNA: TGTGCCAGCAGCTTAGGGAGGTCCTATGGCTACACCTTC
D: -
V: TRBV11-2
J: TRBJ1-2
size: -

CDR3: CASSLPMRNEQFF
DNA: TGTGCCAGCAGCTTGCCCATGCGGAATGAGCAGTTCTTC
D: -
V: TRBV5-4
J: TRBJ2-1
size: few

CDR3: CASSSSRDSPLHF
DNA: TGTGCCAGCAGCTCAAGCCGGGATTCACCCCTCCACTTT
D: -
V: TRBV2
J: TRBJ1-6
size: once

CDR3: CASSPQEVFGELFF
DNA: TGCGCCAGCAGCCCTCAGGAGGTTTTCGGGGAGCTGTTTTTT
D: -
V: TRBV4-1
J: TRBJ2-2
size: -

CDR3: CASGTGQETQYF
DNA: TGTGCCAGTGGGACAGGGCAAGAGACCCAGTACTTC
D: TRBD1
V: TRBV19
J: TRBJ2-5
size: -

CDR3: CSVRQGFSYEQYF
DNA: TGCAGCGTAAGACAGGGCTTCTCCTACGAGCAGTACTTC
D: TRBD1
V: TRBV29-1
J: TRBJ2-7
size: few

CDR3: CASSSGLVEEEKLFF
DNA: TGTGCCAGCAGTTCGGGTTTGGTGGAGGAGGAAAAACTGTTTTTT
D: -
V: TRBV5-4
J: TRBJ1-4
size: once

CDR3: CASSGTGGAMGGYTF
DNA: TGTGCCAGCTCCGGGACAGGGGGCGCGATGGGTGGCTACACCTTC
D: TRBD1
V: TRBV25-1
J: TRBJ1-2
size: -

CDR3: CASSFGTSGTGELFF
DNA: TGTGCCAGCAGTTTCGGGACTAGCGGCACCGGGGAGCTGTTTTTT
D: TRBD2
V: TRBV5-4
J: TRBJ2-2
size: -